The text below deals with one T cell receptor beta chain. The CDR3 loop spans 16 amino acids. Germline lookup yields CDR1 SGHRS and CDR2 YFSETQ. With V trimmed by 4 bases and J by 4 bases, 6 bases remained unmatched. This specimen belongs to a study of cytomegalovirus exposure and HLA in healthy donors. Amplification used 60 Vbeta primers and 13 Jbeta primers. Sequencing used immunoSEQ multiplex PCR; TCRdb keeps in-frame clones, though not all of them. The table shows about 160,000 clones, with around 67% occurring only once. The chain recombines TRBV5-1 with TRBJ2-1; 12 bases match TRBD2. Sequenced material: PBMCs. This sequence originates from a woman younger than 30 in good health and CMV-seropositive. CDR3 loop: CASSVGTSGPYNEQFF. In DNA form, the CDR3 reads TGCGCCAGCAGCGTGGGGACTAGCGGGCCTTACAATGAGCAGTTCTTC.